This TCR beta chain was captured in a study of tumor-infiltrating lymphocytes in primary liver carcinoma. Study results and limitations: Only about 8-25% of top clones were detected in all five tumor regions.

A primer matching the constant region was used to make TCR beta cDNA from approximately 0.45 ug of total RNA. Three nested multiplex PCR rounds, a slightly modified ARM-PCR, produced the libraries for TCR beta. Rounds one and two of PCR, each of 10 cycles, were primed with TRBV1-TRBV30 forward primers and a C-beta reverse primer. Each CDR3 protein gets one entry after TCRdb re-called the multiplex PCR reads with MiXCR. The data contain about 54,000 distinct CDR3 sequences, over 65% of them singletons. This clonotype appeared many times. The antigen is undetermined. The CDR3 runs to 10 residues. Germline V gene lookup returns CDR1 SNHLY and CDR2 FYNNEI. The V and J ends lost 9 bases and 5 bases respectively, with 5 bases between them. Starting material for RNA and DNA co-extraction consisted of about 20-33 mg of unsorted bulk tissue.

The rearrangement uses TRBV2 and TRBJ2-1; D may be TRBD1 or TRBD2 (5 bases each). This sequence originates from a man aged 40-49 years with primary liver carcinoma and hepatitis B virus infection. Sequences were obtained from liver tumor tissue from sampling region 2. Specified subset: tumor region T2, inferior pole. The CDR3 is CARGHNEQFF. The CDR3 DNA reads TGTGCCAGGGGACACAATGAGCAGTTCTTC.